A single T cell receptor (beta chain) is shown here with its context. The data were obtained in a study of cytomegalovirus exposure and HLA in healthy donors. In the study overall: When 300 to 500 donors were genotyped, roughly four fifths of them were found to fall in the Caucasian-associated ancestry cluster.

Primers for the PCR totalled 60 Vbeta and 13 Jbeta. Only in-frame clones appear in the TCRdb table, and some are missing; sequencing was by immunoSEQ multiplex PCR. This table lists roughly 51,000 clones. This receptor was identified in a woman between 40 and 55 years old in good health and CMV-seronegative. Material: PBMCs.

The CDR3: CASRITGTGDVGANVLTF. The CDR3 coding sequence is TGTGCCAGCAGAATAACCGGGACAGGGGATGTCGGGGCCAACGTCCTGACTTTC. The rearrangement uses TRBV27 and TRBJ2-6, with 10 bases aligning to TRBD1. Germline V lookup: CDR1 MNHEY, CDR2 SMNVEV (reference sequence). J was trimmed by 4 bases and V by 6 bases; bases with no gene match: 12. The CDR3 length is 18 residues.